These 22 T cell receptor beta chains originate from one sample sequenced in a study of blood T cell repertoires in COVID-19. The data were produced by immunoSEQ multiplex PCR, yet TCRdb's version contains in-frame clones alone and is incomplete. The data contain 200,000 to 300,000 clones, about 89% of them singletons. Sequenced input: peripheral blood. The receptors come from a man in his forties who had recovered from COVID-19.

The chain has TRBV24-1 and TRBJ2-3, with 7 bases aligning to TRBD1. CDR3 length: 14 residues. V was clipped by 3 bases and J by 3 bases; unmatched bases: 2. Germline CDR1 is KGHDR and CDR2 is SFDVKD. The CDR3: CATSDGTDTDTQYF. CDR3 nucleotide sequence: TGTGCCACCAGTGATGGGACAGATACAGATACGCAGTATTTT.

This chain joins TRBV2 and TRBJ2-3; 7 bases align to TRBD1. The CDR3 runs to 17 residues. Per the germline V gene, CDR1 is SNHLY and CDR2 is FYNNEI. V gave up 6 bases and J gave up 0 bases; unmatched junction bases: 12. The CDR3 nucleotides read TGTGCCAGCAGGAACAGAAGGGGACAGTCTAGCACAGATACGCAGTATTTT. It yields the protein CASRNRRGQSSTDTQYF.

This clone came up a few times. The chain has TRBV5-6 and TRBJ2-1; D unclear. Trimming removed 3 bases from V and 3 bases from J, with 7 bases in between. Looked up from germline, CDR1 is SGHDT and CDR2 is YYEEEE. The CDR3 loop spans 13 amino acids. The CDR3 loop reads CASSYGYYNEQFF. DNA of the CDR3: TGTGCCAGCAGCTACGGTTACTACAATGAGCAGTTCTTC.

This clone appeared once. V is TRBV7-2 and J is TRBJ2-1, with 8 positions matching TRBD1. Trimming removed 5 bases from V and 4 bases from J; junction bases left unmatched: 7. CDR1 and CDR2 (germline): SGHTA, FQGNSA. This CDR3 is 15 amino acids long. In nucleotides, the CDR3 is TGTGCCAGCAGCCAACGACAGGGGACATACAATGAGCAGTTCTTC. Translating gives CASSQRQGTYNEQFF.

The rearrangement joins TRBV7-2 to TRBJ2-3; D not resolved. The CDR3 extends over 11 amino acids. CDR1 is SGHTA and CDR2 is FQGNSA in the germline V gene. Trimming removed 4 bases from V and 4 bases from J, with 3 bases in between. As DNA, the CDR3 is TGTGCCAGCAGCTCGGCAGATACGCAGTATTTT. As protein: CASSSADTQYF. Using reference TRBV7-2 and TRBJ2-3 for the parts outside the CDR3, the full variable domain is GAGVSQSPSNKVTEKGKDVELRCDPISGHTALYWYRQSLGQGLEFLIYFQGNSAPDKSGLPSDRFSAERTGGSVSTLTIQRTQQEDSAVYLCASSSADTQYFGPGTRLTVL.

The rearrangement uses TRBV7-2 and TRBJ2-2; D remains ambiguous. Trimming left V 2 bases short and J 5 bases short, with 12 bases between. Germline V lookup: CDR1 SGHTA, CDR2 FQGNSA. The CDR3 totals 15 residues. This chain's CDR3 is CASSLFSVSTGELFF. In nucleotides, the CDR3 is TGTGCCAGCAGCTTATTTTCTGTCTCTACCGGGGAGCTGTTTTTT.

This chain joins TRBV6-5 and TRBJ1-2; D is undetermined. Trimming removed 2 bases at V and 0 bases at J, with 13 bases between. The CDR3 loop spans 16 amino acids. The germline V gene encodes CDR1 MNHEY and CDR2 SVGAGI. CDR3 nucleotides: TGTGCCAGCAGTTACGGTATACGGGGAGCTAACTATGGCTACACCTTC. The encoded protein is CASSYGIRGANYGYTF.

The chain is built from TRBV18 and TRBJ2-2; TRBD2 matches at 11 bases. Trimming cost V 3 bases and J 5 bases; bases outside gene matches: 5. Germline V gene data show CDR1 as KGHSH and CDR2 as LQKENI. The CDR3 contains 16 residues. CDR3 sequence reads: CASSPSGGAATGELFF. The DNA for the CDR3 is TGTGCCAGCTCACCTAGCGGGGGGGCCGCGACCGGGGAGCTGTTTTTT.

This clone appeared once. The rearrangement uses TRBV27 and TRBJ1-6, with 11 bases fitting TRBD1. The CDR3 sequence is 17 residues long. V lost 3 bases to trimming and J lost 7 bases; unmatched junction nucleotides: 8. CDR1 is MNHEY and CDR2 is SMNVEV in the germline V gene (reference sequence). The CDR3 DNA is TGTGCCAGCAGTTTTTTTGGACAGGGGGCTAGGAATTCACCCCTCCACTTT. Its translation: CASSFFGQGARNSPLHF.

CDR3 loop: CASSQSGQGYEKLFF. The CDR3 DNA is TGTGCCAGCAGCCAATCGGGACAGGGCTATGAAAAACTGTTTTTT. V usage is TRBV16 and J usage is TRBJ1-4; 9 bases align to TRBD1. The CDR3 is 15 residues long. V lost 0 bases, J lost 6 bases, and 2 bases stayed unmatched. Germline loops: CDR1 KGHSY, CDR2 FQNENV.

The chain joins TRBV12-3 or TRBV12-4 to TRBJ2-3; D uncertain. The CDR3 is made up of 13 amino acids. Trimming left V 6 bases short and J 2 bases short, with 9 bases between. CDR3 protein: CASSDLVTDTQYF. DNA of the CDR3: TGTGCCAGCAGCGATCTAGTCACAGATACGCAGTATTTT.

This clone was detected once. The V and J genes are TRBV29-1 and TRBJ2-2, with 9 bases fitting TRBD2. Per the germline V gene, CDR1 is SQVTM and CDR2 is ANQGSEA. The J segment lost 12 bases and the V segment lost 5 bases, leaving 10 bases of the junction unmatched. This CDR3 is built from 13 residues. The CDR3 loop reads CSVRGLANRKLFF. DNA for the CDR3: TGCAGCGTTCGAGGACTAGCGAACAGAAAGCTGTTTTTT.

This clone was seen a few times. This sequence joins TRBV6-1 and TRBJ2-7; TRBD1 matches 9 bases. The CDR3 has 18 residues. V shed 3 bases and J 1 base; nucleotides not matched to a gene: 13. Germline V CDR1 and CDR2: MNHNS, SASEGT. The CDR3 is CASSDLRSGTGWSYEQYF. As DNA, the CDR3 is TGTGCCAGCAGTGACCTGCGGTCCGGGACAGGGTGGTCCTACGAGCAGTACTTC.

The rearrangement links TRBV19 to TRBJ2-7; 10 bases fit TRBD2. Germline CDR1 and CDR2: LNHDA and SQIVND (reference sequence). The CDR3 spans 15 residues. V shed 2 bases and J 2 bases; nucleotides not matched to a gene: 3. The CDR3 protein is CASSIQLAGPYEQYF. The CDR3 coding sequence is TGTGCCAGTAGTATACAACTAGCGGGACCCTACGAGCAGTACTTC.

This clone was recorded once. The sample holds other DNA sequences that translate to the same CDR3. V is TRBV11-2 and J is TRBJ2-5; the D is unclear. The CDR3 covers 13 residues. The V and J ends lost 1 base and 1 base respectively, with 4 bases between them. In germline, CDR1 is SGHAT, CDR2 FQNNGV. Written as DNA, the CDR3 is TGTGCCAGCAGCTTAGTCCGCCAAGAGACCCAGTACTTC. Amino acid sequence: CASSLVRQETQYF.

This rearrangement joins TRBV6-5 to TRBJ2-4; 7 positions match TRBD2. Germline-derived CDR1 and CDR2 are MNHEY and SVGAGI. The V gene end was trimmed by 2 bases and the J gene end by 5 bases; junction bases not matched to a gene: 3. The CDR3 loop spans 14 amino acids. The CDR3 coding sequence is TGTGCCAGCAGTTACCGGGGGAGGGAAAACATTCAGTACTTC. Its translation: CASSYRGRENIQYF.

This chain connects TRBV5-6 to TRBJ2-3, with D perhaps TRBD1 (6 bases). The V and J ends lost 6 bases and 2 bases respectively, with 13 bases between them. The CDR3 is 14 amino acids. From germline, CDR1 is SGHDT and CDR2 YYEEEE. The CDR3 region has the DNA TGTGCCAGCATCAGGACAGCCTCCACAGATACGCAGTATTTT. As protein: CASIRTASTDTQYF.

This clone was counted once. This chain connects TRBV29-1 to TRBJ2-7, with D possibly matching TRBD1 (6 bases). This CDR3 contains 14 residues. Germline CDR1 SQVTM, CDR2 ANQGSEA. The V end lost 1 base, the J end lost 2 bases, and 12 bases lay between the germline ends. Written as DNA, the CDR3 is TGCAGCGTTGAAGTAACAGGGAAGCCCTACGAGCAGTACTTC. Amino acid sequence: CSVEVTGKPYEQYF.

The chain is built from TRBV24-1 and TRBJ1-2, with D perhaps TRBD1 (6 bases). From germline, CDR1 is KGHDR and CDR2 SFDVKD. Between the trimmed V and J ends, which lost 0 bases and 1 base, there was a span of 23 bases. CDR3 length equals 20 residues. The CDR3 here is CATSDLNLGAGVPVNYGYTF. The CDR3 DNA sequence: TGTGCCACCAGTGATTTGAATTTGGGTGCAGGGGTTCCCGTTAACTATGGCTACACCTTC.

Here the CDR3 reads CASSVVDRMNTEAFF. CDR3 in DNA: TGTGCCAGCAGCGTAGTGGACAGAATGAACACTGAAGCTTTCTTT. The gene calls are TRBV9 and TRBJ1-1, with a tentative D call TRBD1 (6 bases). The germline V and J ends were trimmed by 0 bases and 0 bases, with 9 bases remaining between them. The CDR3 contains 15 residues. From germline, CDR1 is SGDLS and CDR2 YYNGEE.

In DNA form, the CDR3 reads TGTGCCATCCCAAGACAGGGGGACACCGGGGAGCTGTTTTTT. Translated: CAIPRQGDTGELFF. This chain connects TRBV10-3 to TRBJ2-2; TRBD1 matches at 9 bases. V was pared by 8 bases and J by 3 bases, with 4 bases of the junction left unmatched. The CDR3 spans 14 residues. The germline V gene encodes CDR1 ENHRY and CDR2 SYGVKD.

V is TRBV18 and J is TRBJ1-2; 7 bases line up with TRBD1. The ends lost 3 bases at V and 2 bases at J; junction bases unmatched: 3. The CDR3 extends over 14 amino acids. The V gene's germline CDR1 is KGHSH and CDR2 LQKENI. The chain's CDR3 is CASSPSDRNYGYTF. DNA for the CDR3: TGTGCCAGCTCACCGTCGGACAGGAACTATGGCTACACCTTC.